This T cell receptor (beta chain) was identified in a study of blood T cell repertoires in COVID-19. In the study's own analysis: Estimated nucleated cell counts came from reference gene primer amplification. Produced via immunoSEQ multiplex PCR; TCRdb's table is partial and in-frame only. V, J and clone size are those of that table, while D and trimming were read from the DNA. The sample holds 200,000 to 250,000 clones, around nine tenths seen once. The CDR3 has 15 amino acids. Sequenced sample: peripheral blood. This chain links TRBV21-1 with TRBJ2-4; the DNA was not compared with TRBD1, the D call given in the table. TRBV21-1 is reported as a pseudogene. The source of this sequence is a woman in her fifties or sixties with acute or convalescent COVID-19. CDR3 nucleotide sequence: TGTGCCAGCAGCTCCCGCATAAAGACAGGGAACATTCAGTACTTC. Protein: CASSSRIKTGNIQYF.